The 2 T cell receptor beta chains presented below share a single source sample, sequenced in a study of OX40 agonist ivuxolimab in advanced cancers. Clones were sequenced by immunoSEQ multiplex PCR, and TCRdb holds only the in-frame ones, with some missing. The data hold about 95,000 clones, with around nine tenths observed a single time. This sample comprised CD4+ or CD8+ T cells sorted from blood, obtained in a trial of the OX40 agonist ivuxolimab. The receptors derive from an adult with an advanced solid tumor such as melanoma, head and neck, liver or kidney cancer.

V usage is TRBV2 and J usage is TRBJ2-5; 8 positions match TRBD1. V gave up 5 bases and J gave up 4 bases; unmatched junction bases: 6. Per germline, CDR1 SNHLY and CDR2 FYNNEI. The CDR3 extends over 14 amino acids. The CDR3 region has the DNA TGTGCCAGCAGTAGGACAGGGTCGGGAGAGACCCAGTACTTC. Its translation is CASSRTGSGETQYF.

V usage is TRBV14 and J usage is TRBJ2-1; TRBD2 matches at 10 bases. V shed 0 bases, J shed 3 bases, and the junction held 8 bases outside the gene matches. Germline CDR1 reads SGHDN; CDR2 reads FVKESK. The CDR3 runs 18 residues. The CDR3 coding sequence is TGTGCCAGCAGCCAAGATCCTAGCGGGAGATTCGTCTACAATGAGCAGTTCTTC. Translated: CASSQDPSGRFVYNEQFF.